This T cell receptor beta chain is from a study of regulatory T cells in long-lasting Graves disease listed by TCRdb under 2021. Describing the broader study: Persistent Graves' disease was defined as persistently positive TSH receptor autoantibodies together with antithyroid drug treatment for over 5 years. Peripheral blood TCR sequencing and RNA sequencing compared persistent Graves' disease patients with newly diagnosed Graves' disease patients. The study was conducted in China and was registered as a clinical trial. TCR sequencing covered roughly 13 persistent and some 20 newly diagnosed Graves' disease patients, 33 samples in total. On average, persistent Graves' disease patients in the clinical cohort had been on antithyroid drugs for around ten years.

The sample's time point, from its label and the paper: persistent/refractory GD, antithyroid drugs over 5 years with positive TRAb. RNA was extracted from PBMCs in TRIzol for both TCR sequencing and RNA sequencing. The diagnosis of Graves' disease followed American Thyroid Association guidelines. Recruitment of patients was carried out at an endocrinology department in Xi'an, China. Each patient gave approximately 8.8 milliliters of peripheral blood, collected in an EDTA anticoagulant tube. Ficoll Paque Plus density gradient separation was used to isolate PBMCs, and no further T cell sorting was performed. RNA quality was checked with an Agilent 2100 Bioanalyzer and agarose gel, and concentration with a NanoDrop 2000. Sequences LNHDA (CDR1) and SQIVND (CDR2) are obtained from the germline V gene (reference sequence). Taken from cysteine to phenylalanine, the CDR3 has 13 residues. Just the 39-base CDR3 DNA is kept, in frame starting at base 1. V loses 5 bases, J loses 7 bases, and the germline ends lie 15 bases apart.

Library prep was done by multiplex PCR. The instrument given in TCRdb is Illumina HiSeq 4000. To build TCR beta libraries, CDR3 regions were amplified by Arm-PCR using iRepertoire HTBI primers. Before sequencing, the PCR products underwent gel purification. The paper's data handling went like this. Across samples, approximately 68 TRBV and over 11 TRBJ segments were identified and used for gene usage analysis of CDR3 amino acid clonotypes. COPE and FqMerger were used to merge the filtered high-quality paired reads into contigs. BLAST was used to align contigs to IMGT TRBV, TRBD and TRBJ reference genes, and CDR3 was defined according to IMGT. Any clonotype with a frequency above 0.1% was classified as a highly expanded clone. Repertoire diversity was measured by Shannon entropy, and V-J evenness by the Gini coefficient. A clonotype was considered public if more than one individual shared it. In-frame beta chains were kept once TCRdb had trimmed the public reads at Q25 with fastp and called clones with MiXCR. For every CDR3 protein sequence, its rows merge into one entry that carries the most common genes and DNA. The V and J calls and clone size are TCRdb's, not the authors'. In this sample the table shows about 310,000 distinct CDR3 sequences, under 25% of which occur a single time. Just over 55% of the sample is held by the ten biggest clonotypes.

About this clonotype itself: No antigen is known for it. No much larger clone is present one base from it, and per-base qualities are unavailable.

Study-wide conclusions, independent of this receptor: As a limitation, the authors acknowledged that the small sample size may reduce accuracy. Lower TCR Shannon entropy and fewer highly expanded clones were observed in persistent Graves' disease patients than in newly diagnosed patients, which suggested clonal expansion. Sequencing and analysis were restricted to the TCR beta chain. Only peripheral blood was studied, because thyroid tissue, the primary lesion, was inaccessible. Persistent disease showed preferential use of TRBV28, TRBJ1-2 and TRBJ2-5, whereas newly diagnosed disease favored TRBV20-1 and TRBJ2-1. Patients with persistent disease shared more public clonotypes (around 3,000) than newly diagnosed patients did (roughly 970).

The sequence joins TRBV19 to TRBJ2-7, with no confident D gene call. The starting material was peripheral blood mononuclear cells (PBMCs), obtained when the disease was refractory, from a patient treated with antithyroid drugs. This clonotype originated in a female donor with Graves disease. The DNA sequence is as follows: TGTGCCAGTAGTTCCCAGAACATGGGGGAGCAGTACTTC. Translated, it gives CASSSQNMGEQYF. The full variable domain, with segments outside the CDR3 supplied by the reference TRBV19 and TRBJ2-7 proteins, appears as DGGITQSPKYLFRKEGQNVTLSCEQNLNHDAMYWYRQDPGQGLRLIYYSQIVNDFQKGDIAEGYSVSREKKESFPLTVTSAQKNPTAFYLCASSSQNMGEQYFGPGTRLTVT.